The rows below give T cell receptor beta chains drawn from one sample of a study of blood T cell repertoires in COVID-19. Measured with immunoSEQ multiplex PCR; TCRdb has only the in-frame clones, and not every one. The sample consists of fewer than 350,000 clones, around 85% of them appearing once. Source material: PBMCs or T cells enriched from blood (not recorded which). The receptors derive from a woman aged 45-60 years who had recovered from COVID-19. The CDR3 runs from the conserved cysteine through the conserved F or W. The order of the fields is clone size, CDR3 length, V gene, J gene, D gene, CDR3 protein, CDR3 DNA. The D gene is left open where the match is weak. Size values are once, few and many counts, or a class for expanded clones, and some rows have none.

.,13,TRBV7-2,TRBJ2-7,.,CASSARAGSEQYF,TGTGCCAGCAGCGCGCGGGCGGGGTCCGAGCAGTACTTC
.,15,TRBV5-4,TRBJ2-1,TRBD2,CASSFGGGSYNEQFF,TGTGCCAGCAGCTTCGGGGGGGGATCCTACAATGAGCAGTTCTTC
.,11,TRBV29-1,TRBJ1-2,.,CSVKKGDGYTF,TGCAGCGTAAAGAAAGGGGATGGCTACACCTTC
.,14,TRBV30,TRBJ1-4,.,CAWSAGNSNEKLFF,TGTGCCTGGAGTGCGGGGAACTCTAATGAAAAACTGTTTTTT
.,15,TRBV21-1,TRBJ2-7,.,CASSTYRQELYEQYF,TGTGCCAGCAGCACATACCGACAGGAATTGTATGAGCAGTACTTC
.,13,TRBV10-2,TRBJ2-1,TRBD1,CASSRGPDARQFF,TGCGCCAGCAGCAGGGGGCCGGACGCCCGGCAGTTCTTC
.,13,TRBV7-9,TRBJ2-7,.,CASSLAGGYEQYF,TGTGCCAGCAGCTTAGCAGGGGGCTACGAGCAGTACTTC
.,14,TRBV7-2,TRBJ1-5,.,CASSRLGGNQPQHF,TGTGCCAGCAGCCGTCTCGGAGGTAATCAGCCCCAGCATTTT
.,15,TRBV30,TRBJ1-6,.,CAWSARSSLNSPLHF,TGTGCCTGGAGTGCTCGGAGCTCCCTCAATTCACCCCTCCACTTT
.,15,TRBV9,TRBJ2-3,.,CASSVATDPLGTQYF,TGTGCCAGCAGCGTAGCTACTGATCCCCTAGGTACGCAGTATTTT
.,13,TRBV21-1,TRBJ2-7,.,CASSNGKAYEQYF,TGTGCCAGCAGCAACGGGAAGGCCTACGAGCAGTACTTC
.,13,TRBV12-3/TRBV12-4,TRBJ2-1,TRBD1,CASRGQEYNEQFF,TGTGCCAGCAGGGGACAGGAGTACAATGAGCAGTTCTTC
.,16,TRBV11-3,TRBJ2-1,TRBD2,CASSLVSAGGGHEQFF,TGTGCCAGCAGCTTAGTATCTGCGGGAGGGGGGCATGAGCAGTTCTTC
.,12,TRBV5-6,TRBJ1-5,.,CASSLDLGPQHF,TGTGCCAGCAGCCTCGACTTGGGGCCCCAGCATTTT
.,14,TRBV6-5,TRBJ2-7,TRBD2,CASRLAGTFYEQYF,TGTGCCAGTCGACTAGCGGGGACTTTCTACGAGCAGTACTTC
few,15,TRBV7-2,TRBJ1-5,.,CASSLTVRSNQPQHF,TGTGCCAGCAGCCTGACAGTTAGAAGCAATCAGCCCCAGCATTTT
.,13,TRBV30,TRBJ1-2,.,CAWSVVGGTGYTF,TGTGCCTGGAGTGTAGTTGGAGGGACCGGCTACACCTTC
.,15,TRBV11-2,TRBJ1-1,.,CASSLDGLMNTEAFF,TGTGCCAGCAGCTTAGATGGACTGATGAACACTGAAGCTTTCTTT
.,21,TRBV24-1,TRBJ2-3,TRBD2,CATSDPTGARGGRGSTDTQYF,TGTGCCACCAGTGACCCCACGGGGGCTCGGGGGGGACGGGGGAGCACAGATACGCAGTATTTT
.,17,TRBV4-2,TRBJ2-7,TRBD1,CASSQNLLGGQSYEQYF,TGTGCCAGCAGCCAAAACCTTTTAGGGGGCCAAAGTTACGAGCAGTACTTC
.,13,TRBV4-1,TRBJ2-1,.,CASSQPQGYEQFF,TGCGCCAGCAGCCAACCTCAGGGGTATGAGCAGTTCTTC
.,13,TRBV4-1,TRBJ2-7,.,CASSQGTVYEQYF,TGCGCCAGCAGCCAAGGGACAGTCTACGAGCAGTACTTC